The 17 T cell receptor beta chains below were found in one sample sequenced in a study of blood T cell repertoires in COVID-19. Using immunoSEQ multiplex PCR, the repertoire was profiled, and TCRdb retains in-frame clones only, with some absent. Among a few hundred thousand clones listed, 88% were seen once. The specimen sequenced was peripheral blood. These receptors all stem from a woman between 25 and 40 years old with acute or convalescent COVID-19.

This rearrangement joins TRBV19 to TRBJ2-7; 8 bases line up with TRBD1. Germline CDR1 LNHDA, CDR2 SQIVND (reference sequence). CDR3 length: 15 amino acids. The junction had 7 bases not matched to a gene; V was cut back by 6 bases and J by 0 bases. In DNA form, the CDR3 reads TGTGCCAGTAGATTAACCGGGACAGGCTCCTACGAGCAGTACTTC. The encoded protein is CASRLTGTGSYEQYF.

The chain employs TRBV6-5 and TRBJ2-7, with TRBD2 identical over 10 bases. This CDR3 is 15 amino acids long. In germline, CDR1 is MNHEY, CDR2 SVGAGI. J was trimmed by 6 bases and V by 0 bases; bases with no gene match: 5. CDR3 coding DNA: TGTGCCAGCAGTTACTCGAGGCTAGCGGGAGTCGAGCAGTACTTC. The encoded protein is CASSYSRLAGVEQYF.

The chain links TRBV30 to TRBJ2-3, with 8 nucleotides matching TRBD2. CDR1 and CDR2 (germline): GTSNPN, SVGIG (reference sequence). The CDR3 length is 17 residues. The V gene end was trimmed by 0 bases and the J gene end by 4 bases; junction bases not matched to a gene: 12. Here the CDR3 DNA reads TGTGCCTGGAGTGTTTTTGGGGTGGCCGGGAGGGCAGATACGCAGTATTTT. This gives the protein CAWSVFGVAGRADTQYF. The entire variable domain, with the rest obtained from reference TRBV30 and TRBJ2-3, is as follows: SQTIHQWPATLVQPVGSPLSLECTVEGTSNPNLYWYRQAAGRGLQLLFYSVGIGQISSEVPQNLSASRPQDRQFILSSKKLLLSDSGFYLCAWSVFGVAGRADTQYFGPGTRLTVL.

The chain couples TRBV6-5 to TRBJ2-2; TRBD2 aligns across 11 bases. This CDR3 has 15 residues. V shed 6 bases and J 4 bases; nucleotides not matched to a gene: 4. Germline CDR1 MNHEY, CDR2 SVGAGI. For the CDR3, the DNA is TGTGCCAGCAGCTTAGCGGGAGGGAGCACCGGGGAGCTGTTTTTT. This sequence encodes CASSLAGGSTGELFF.

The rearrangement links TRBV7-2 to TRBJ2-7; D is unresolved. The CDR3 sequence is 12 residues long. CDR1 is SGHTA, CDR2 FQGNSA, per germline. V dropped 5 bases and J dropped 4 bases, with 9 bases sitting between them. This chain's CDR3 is CASSQARYEQYF. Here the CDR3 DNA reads TGTGCCAGCAGCCAAGCGAGGTACGAGCAGTACTTC.

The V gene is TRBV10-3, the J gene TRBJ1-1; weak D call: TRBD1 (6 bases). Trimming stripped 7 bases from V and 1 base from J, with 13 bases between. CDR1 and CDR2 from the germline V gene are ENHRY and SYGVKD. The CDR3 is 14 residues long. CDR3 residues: CAITSGDQNTEAFF. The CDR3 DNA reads TGTGCCATCACGTCAGGGGATCAGAACACTGAAGCTTTCTTT.

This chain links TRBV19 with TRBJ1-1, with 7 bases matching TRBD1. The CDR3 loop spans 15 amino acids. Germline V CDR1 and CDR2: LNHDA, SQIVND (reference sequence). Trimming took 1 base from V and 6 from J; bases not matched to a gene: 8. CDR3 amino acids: CASSIVGTVLSEAFF. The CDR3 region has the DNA TGTGCCAGTAGTATAGTTGGGACAGTATTGTCTGAAGCTTTCTTT.

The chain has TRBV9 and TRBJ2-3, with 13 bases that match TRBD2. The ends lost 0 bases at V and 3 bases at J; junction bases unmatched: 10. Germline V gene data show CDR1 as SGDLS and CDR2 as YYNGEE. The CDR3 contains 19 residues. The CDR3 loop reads CASSVGTSGRAGLTDTQYF. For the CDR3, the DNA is TGTGCCAGCAGCGTAGGCACTAGCGGGAGGGCCGGATTGACAGATACGCAGTATTTT. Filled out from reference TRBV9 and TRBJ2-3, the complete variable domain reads DSGVTQTPKHLITATGQRVTLRCSPRSGDLSVYWYQQSLDQGLQFLIQYYNGEERAKGNILERFSAQQFPDLHSELNLSSLELGDSALYFCASSVGTSGRAGLTDTQYFGPGTRLTVL.

CDR3 sequence: CASSSWEGEQFF. The CDR3 bases are TGTGCCAGCAGCAGTTGGGAGGGTGAGCAGTTCTTC. The J gene is TRBJ2-1, the V gene TRBV9; 7 bases align to TRBD2. Per the germline V gene, CDR1 is SGDLS and CDR2 is YYNGEE. This CDR3 contains 12 residues. With 4 bases clipped from V and 9 bases from J, the junction kept 4 bases outside the gene matches.

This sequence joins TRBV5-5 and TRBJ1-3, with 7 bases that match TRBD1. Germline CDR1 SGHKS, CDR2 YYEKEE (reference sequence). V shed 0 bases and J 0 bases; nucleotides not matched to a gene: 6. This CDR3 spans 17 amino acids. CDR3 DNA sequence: TGTGCCAGCAGCTTGGTAGGGACAGCAGGCTCTGGAAACACCATATATTTT. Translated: CASSLVGTAGSGNTIYF.

CDR3 coding DNA: TGTGCCTGGACTAGCTCTGTCGGTGAAAAACTGTTTTTT. As protein: CAWTSSVGEKLFF. The rearrangement uses TRBV30 and TRBJ1-4; D ambiguous. The CDR3 loop spans 13 amino acids. V was cut by 4 bases and J by 7 bases, with 13 bases left in between. Germline values: CDR1 GTSNPN, CDR2 SVGIG (reference sequence).

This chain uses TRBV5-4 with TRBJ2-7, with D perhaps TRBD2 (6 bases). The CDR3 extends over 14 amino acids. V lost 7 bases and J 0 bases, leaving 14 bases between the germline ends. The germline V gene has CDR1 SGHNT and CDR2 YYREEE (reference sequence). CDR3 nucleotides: TGTGCCAGCCACGGAACCGGGAGCTCCTACGAGCAGTACTTC. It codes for CASHGTGSSYEQYF.

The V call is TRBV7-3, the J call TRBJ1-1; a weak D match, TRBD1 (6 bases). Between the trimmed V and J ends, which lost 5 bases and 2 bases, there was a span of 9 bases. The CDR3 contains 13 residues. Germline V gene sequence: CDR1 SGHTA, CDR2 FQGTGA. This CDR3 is CASSQGTNTEAFF. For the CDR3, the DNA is TGTGCCAGCAGCCAAGGGACAAACACTGAAGCTTTCTTT.

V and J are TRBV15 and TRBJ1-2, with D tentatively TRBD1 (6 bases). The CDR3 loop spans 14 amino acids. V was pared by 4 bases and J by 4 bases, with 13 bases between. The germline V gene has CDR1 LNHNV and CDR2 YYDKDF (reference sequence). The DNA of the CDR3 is TGTGCCACCAGCAAGACGACAGGCTCCTATGGCTACACCTTC. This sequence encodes CATSKTTGSYGYTF.

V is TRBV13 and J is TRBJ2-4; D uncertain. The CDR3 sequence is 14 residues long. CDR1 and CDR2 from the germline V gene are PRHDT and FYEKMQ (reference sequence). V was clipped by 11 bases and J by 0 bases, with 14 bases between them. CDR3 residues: CAEKTRLAKNIQYF. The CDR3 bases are TGTGCCGAGAAGACACGCCTAGCCAAAAACATTCAGTACTTC.

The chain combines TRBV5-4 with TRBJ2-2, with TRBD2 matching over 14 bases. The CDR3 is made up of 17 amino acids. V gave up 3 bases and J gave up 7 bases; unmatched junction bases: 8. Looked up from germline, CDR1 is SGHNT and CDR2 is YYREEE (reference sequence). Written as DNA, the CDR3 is TGTGCCAGCAGCTCAGGGACTAGCGGGAGTTTTCGCGGGGAGCTGTTTTTT. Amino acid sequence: CASSSGTSGSFRGELFF.

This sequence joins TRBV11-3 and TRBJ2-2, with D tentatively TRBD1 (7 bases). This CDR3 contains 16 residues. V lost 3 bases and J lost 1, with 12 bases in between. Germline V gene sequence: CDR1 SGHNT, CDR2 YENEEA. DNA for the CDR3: TGTGCCAGCAGCTTGCAGGGGGGCGGGAACACCGGGGAGCTGTTTTTT. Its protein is CASSLQGGGNTGELFF. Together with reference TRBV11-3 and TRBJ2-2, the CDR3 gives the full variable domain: EAGVVQSPRYKIIEKKQPVAFWCNPISGHNTLYWYLQNLGQGPELLIRYENEEAVDDSQLPKDRFSAERLKGVDSTLKIQPAELGDSAVYLCASSLQGGGNTGELFFGEGSRLTVL.